The 27 T cell receptor beta chains listed next were all sequenced from one sample in a study of Ad26.COV2.S vaccination and SARS-CoV-2 variants. Repertoires were generated with immunoSEQ multiplex PCR, while TCRdb's copy carries only in-frame clones and drops some. The repertoire consists of 300,000 to 350,000 clones, with around four fifths occurring once and the leading ten covering roughly 2%. The treatment denotes: 19 received Ad26.COV2.S at low or high dose, single or two shots; roughly 5 received placebo; per-sample allocation not given. Each sample was drawn 63 days after the first injection (of vaccine or placebo). The sequences come from peripheral blood, collected in a trial of Ad26.COV2.S vaccine versus placebo. The receptors here all came from a person between 18 and 65 years old who received the Ad26.COV2.S COVID-19 vaccine or a placebo.

This chain uses TRBV6-5 with TRBJ1-1; D is possibly TRBD1 (6 bases). V gave up 6 bases and J gave up 5 bases, with 16 bases separating them. This CDR3 region has 14 residues. Germline V gene sequence: CDR1 MNHEY, CDR2 SVGAGI. The CDR3 region has the DNA TGTGCCAGCAGGAACAGGGCCATGAGGACTGAAGCTTTCTTT. It codes for CASRNRAMRTEAFF.

The chain employs TRBV7-2 and TRBJ2-7; D may correspond to TRBD1 or TRBD2 (6 bases each). The V gene's germline CDR1 is SGHTA and CDR2 FQGNSA. The CDR3 length is 19 residues. Trimming took 1 base from V and 0 from J, leaving 22 bases between them. This CDR3 reads CASSLEGTTGGHFSYEQYF. The CDR3 DNA reads TGTGCCAGCAGCTTAGAGGGGACGACCGGGGGACACTTCTCCTACGAGCAGTACTTC.

The chain has TRBV28 and TRBJ1-5, with unresolved D. The V end lost 6 bases, the J end lost 0 bases, and 12 bases lay between the germline ends. Germline CDR1 reads MDHEN; CDR2 reads SYDVKM. The CDR3 loop spans 15 amino acids. CDR3: CASSPGAYSNQPQHF. CDR3 DNA: TGTGCCAGCAGCCCCGGAGCTTATAGCAATCAGCCCCAGCATTTT.

The rearrangement joins TRBV7-2 to TRBJ2-1, with D possibly matching TRBD1 (5 bases). Germline CDR1 reads SGHTA; CDR2 reads FQGNSA. The CDR3 has 13 amino acids. V lost 5 bases and J lost 3, with 8 bases in between. CDR3 nucleotide sequence: TGTGCCAGCAGCAGGGGCGACTACAATGAGCAGTTCTTC. It specifies CASSRGDYNEQFF.

This chain's CDR3 is CASSPDGTGGQETQYF. The CDR3 DNA reads as TGCGCCAGCAGCCCGGACGGGACAGGGGGGCAAGAGACCCAGTACTTC. The rearrangement uses TRBV5-1 and TRBJ2-5, with 11 bases aligning to TRBD1. V dropped 4 bases and J dropped 2; count of bases not matched to a gene: 7. This CDR3 spans 16 amino acids. CDR1 is SGHRS and CDR2 is YFSETQ in the germline V gene. The full variable domain, rest sourced from reference TRBV5-1 and TRBJ2-5, is KAGVTQTPRYLIKTRGQQVTLSCSPISGHRSVSWYQQTPGQGLQFLFEYFSETQRNKGNFPGRFSGRQFSNSRSEMNVSTLELGDSALYLCASSPDGTGGQETQYFGPGTRLLVL.

This clone was picked up one time. This rearrangement joins TRBV11-2 to TRBJ2-5; tentative D call: TRBD2 (7 bases). The CDR3 totals 17 residues. Germline V CDR1 and CDR2: SGHAT, FQNNGV. Trimming cost V 0 bases and J 3 bases, with 17 bases left between them. The CDR3 spells CASSLDPAGRGEETQYF. The CDR3 DNA sequence: TGTGCCAGCAGCTTAGATCCGGCAGGGAGGGGGGAAGAGACCCAGTACTTC.

This sequence joins TRBV29-1 and TRBJ1-1, with TRBD1 matching 8 bases. CDR1 and CDR2 (germline): SQVTM, ANQGSEA. The CDR3 runs 13 residues. The junction had 5 bases not matched to a gene; V was cut back by 7 bases and J by 1 base. CDR3 protein: CSGRTGKNTEAFF. Here the CDR3 DNA reads TGCAGCGGACGGACAGGGAAGAACACTGAAGCTTTCTTT.

This sequence joins TRBV10-3 and TRBJ2-4, with D perhaps TRBD1 (5 bases). V was shortened by 0 bases and J by 0 bases, with 9 bases between the two germline ends. Per the germline V gene, CDR1 is ENHRY and CDR2 is SYGVKD. This CDR3 spans 16 amino acids. In nucleotides, the CDR3 is TGTGCCATCAGTGAGTCTCCCACAGGAGCCAAAAACATTCAGTACTTC. It is translated as CAISESPTGAKNIQYF.

The chain recombines TRBV4-1 with TRBJ1-5; D is unresolved. Per the germline V gene, CDR1 is MGHRA and CDR2 is YSYEKL. V dropped 4 bases and J dropped 2 bases, with 6 bases sitting between them. The CDR3 has 13 residues. DNA for the CDR3: TGCGCCAGCAGCCCCATGGGCAATCAGCCCCAGCATTTT. This codes for CASSPMGNQPQHF.

The chain uses TRBV15 and TRBJ2-1; unclear D gene. CDR1 and CDR2 from the germline V gene are LNHNV and YYDKDF (reference sequence). The CDR3 contains 14 residues. Deletions cut 0 bases from V and 9 bases from J, with 12 bases between. The CDR3 DNA sequence: TGTGCCACCAGCAGAGAATTGGGGTTGGGTGAGCAGTTCTTC. Translating it yields CATSRELGLGEQFF. Full variable domain (missing parts from reference TRBV15 and TRBJ2-1): DAMVIQNPRYQVTQFGKPVTLSCSQTLNHNVMYWYQQKSSQAPKLLFHYYDKDFNNEADTPDNFQSRRPNTSFCFLDIRSPGLGDTAMYLCATSRELGLGEQFFGPGTRLTVL.

The chain recombines TRBV4-1 with TRBJ2-1, with 8 bases identical to TRBD1. The CDR3 is made up of 15 amino acids. V shed 3 bases, J shed 3 bases, and the junction held 4 bases outside the gene matches. Germline values: CDR1 MGHRA, CDR2 YSYEKL. CDR3 amino acids: CASSHTGTGYNEQFF. CDR3 bases: TGCGCCAGCAGCCACACCGGGACAGGCTACAATGAGCAGTTCTTC.

The rearrangement links TRBV12-3 or TRBV12-4 to TRBJ2-7, with D unresolved. The CDR3 extends over 13 amino acids. Trimming left V 6 bases short and J 0 bases short, with 9 bases between. The CDR3 nucleotides read TGTGCCAGCAGCCCCGAGTACTCCTACGAGCAGTACTTC. Translated: CASSPEYSYEQYF.

The rearrangement joins TRBV4-1 to TRBJ1-2; perhaps TRBD1 as D (6 bases). V was clipped by 0 bases and J by 4 bases, with 12 bases between them. CDR1 is MGHRA and CDR2 is YSYEKL in the germline V gene. CDR3 length equals 15 residues. The CDR3 loop reads CASSQDRTVLYGYTF. Written as DNA, the CDR3 is TGCGCCAGCAGCCAAGATCGGACAGTGCTCTATGGCTACACCTTC.

The gene calls are TRBV28 and TRBJ2-3; D call uncertain. This CDR3 is built from 13 residues. Germline CDR1 MDHEN, CDR2 SYDVKM. V was pared by 4 bases and J by 7 bases, with 12 bases between. The CDR3 here is CASSSRREHTQYF. The CDR3 bases are TGTGCCAGCAGTTCGCGGCGTGAGCATACGCAGTATTTT.

The chain is built from TRBV7-8 and TRBJ2-7; D ambiguous. The CDR3 contains 11 residues. Germline V gene sequence: CDR1 SGHVS, CDR2 FQNEAQ. V was pared by 1 base and J by 5 bases, with 3 bases between. CDR3 sequence reads: CASSLGDEQYF. Here the CDR3 DNA reads TGTGCCAGCAGCTTAGGGGACGAGCAGTACTTC.

The chain joins TRBV4-1 to TRBJ1-1, with 7 bases fitting TRBD1. V lost 2 bases, J lost 0 bases, and 6 bases stayed unmatched. The CDR3 length is 16 residues. Germline values: CDR1 MGHRA, CDR2 YSYEKL. The CDR3 reads CASSQSTGALNTEAFF. DNA for the CDR3: TGCGCCAGCAGCCAATCCACAGGGGCCCTGAACACTGAAGCTTTCTTT.

In this sample, this clone turned up a few times. This sequence joins TRBV27 and TRBJ2-7; TRBD1 matches at 7 bases. The ends lost 5 bases at V and 3 bases at J; junction bases unmatched: 10. This CDR3 has 15 amino acids. Looked up from germline, CDR1 is MNHEY and CDR2 is SMNVEV (reference sequence). CDR3 coding DNA: TGTGCCAGCAGTCGTAATCGACAGGGCCGCTACGAGCAGTACTTC. Encoded protein: CASSRNRQGRYEQYF.

The chain combines TRBV5-6 with TRBJ1-4, with a tentative D call TRBD1 (5 bases). Germline CDR1 SGHDT, CDR2 YYEEEE. V shed 5 bases and J shed 4 bases, with 9 bases lying between them. The CDR3 length is 13 residues. The CDR3 is CASRAGLNEKLFF. The CDR3 DNA reads TGTGCCAGCAGAGCGGGACTTAATGAAAAACTGTTTTTT.

This clone was recorded a few times. The chain employs TRBV7-2 and TRBJ2-7, with a tentative D call TRBD1 (6 bases). V lost 5 bases, J lost 4 bases, and 15 bases lay in between. Germline V gives CDR1 SGHTA, CDR2 FQGNSA. The CDR3 loop spans 14 amino acids. The CDR3 sequence: CASSPVGARYEQYF. CDR3 DNA: TGTGCCAGCAGCCCCGTGGGGGCGAGATACGAGCAGTACTTC.

V usage is TRBV4-1 and J usage is TRBJ2-5; D gene uncertain. Trimming shortened V by 1 base and J by 5 bases, and 8 bases separated the two germline ends. Germline values: CDR1 MGHRA, CDR2 YSYEKL. The CDR3 is 13 amino acids. CDR3 sequence reads: CASSQVYRETQYF. For the CDR3, the DNA is TGCGCCAGCAGCCAAGTTTATAGGGAGACCCAGTACTTC.

This clone has at least ten counts. The DNA of the CDR3 is TGTGCCAGTAGGCCACAGGGTGAATATGGCTACACCTTC. Amino acid sequence: CASRPQGEYGYTF. The V and J genes are TRBV5-4 and TRBJ1-2, with TRBD1 as a possible D gene (6 bases). Trimming removed 8 bases from V and 5 bases from J, with 16 bases in between. The V gene's germline CDR1 is SGHNT and CDR2 YYREEE (reference sequence). The CDR3 totals 13 residues.

The chain has TRBV15 and TRBJ2-1; no reliable D call. This CDR3 contains 15 residues. CDR1 and CDR2 from the germline V gene are LNHNV and YYDKDF (reference sequence). With 6 bases removed from V and 3 bases from J, the gap between germline ends came to 15 bases. The DNA of the CDR3 is TGTGCCACCAGGGGCCGAGACACAGTCTACAATGAGCAGTTCTTC. Protein sequence: CATRGRDTVYNEQFF.

The count of this clone is one. This chain uses TRBV4-1 with TRBJ2-1; a weak D match, TRBD2 (7 bases). Germline CDR1 reads MGHRA; CDR2 reads YSYEKL. The CDR3 totals 16 residues. The V end lost 4 bases, the J end lost 5 bases, and 18 bases lay between the germline ends. CDR3 protein: CASSPRAGAGNNEQFF. CDR3 bases: TGCGCCAGCAGCCCGAGGGCGGGGGCGGGGAACAATGAGCAGTTCTTC.

The chain combines TRBV6-1 with TRBJ2-5; D not resolved. V was pared by 1 base and J by 2 bases, with 8 bases between. Germline V CDR1 and CDR2: MNHNS, SASEGT. This CDR3 spans 14 amino acids. As DNA, the CDR3 is TGTGCCAGCAGTGAAGGAACGTGGCAAGAGACCCAGTACTTC. This translates into CASSEGTWQETQYF.

The genes are TRBV6-2 or TRBV6-3 and TRBJ2-5; no clear D gene. The CDR3 extends over 15 amino acids. Germline V gene lookup returns CDR1 MNHEY and CDR2 SVGEGT. The V end was cut by 4 bases, the J end by 2 bases, with 14 bases between. CDR3 loop: CASSSPPSLQETQYF. The CDR3 DNA follows: TGTGCCAGCAGTTCCCCCCCTTCTCTTCAAGAGACCCAGTACTTC.

The genes are TRBV11-2 and TRBJ2-1; 13 nucleotides match TRBD2. V lost 2 bases to trimming and J lost 7 bases; unmatched junction nucleotides: 5. Germline loops: CDR1 SGHAT, CDR2 FQNNGV. This CDR3 comprises 16 residues. The CDR3 here is CASSLILAGGQNEQFF. DNA for the CDR3: TGTGCCAGCAGCTTAATACTAGCGGGGGGGCAGAATGAGCAGTTCTTC.

A single count supports this clone. This chain joins TRBV3-1 (or the pseudogene TRBV3-2) and TRBJ2-1; 7 nucleotides agree with TRBD2. V gave up 1 base and J gave up 12 bases; unmatched junction bases: 9. CDR3 length: 14 amino acids. CDR1 LGHDT and CDR2 YNNKEL come from the germline V gene (reference sequence). DNA for the CDR3: TGTGCCAGCAGCCAAGGACTAGCCTTAGTGGGGCAGTTCTTC. Amino acids: CASSQGLALVGQFF.